This TCR beta chain derives from a study of Graves' ophthalmopathy and Graves' hyperthyroidism (dated by TCRdb to the late 2010s). A note on the overall study: Peripheral blood was collected at initial diagnosis, prior to any treatment. The study used TCR beta repertoire signatures to distinguish Graves' ophthalmopathy from Graves' hyperthyroidism and to predict progression to ophthalmopathy. In total, some 130 blood samples were TCR-sequenced: roughly 45 ophthalmopathy, approximately 80 hyperthyroidism and roughly 17 hyperthyroidism-to-ophthalmopathy patients. To explore V-J signatures distinguishing ophthalmopathy from hyperthyroidism, a discovery set of some 100 patients (about 43 ophthalmopathy, 57 stable hyperthyroidism) was enrolled. An independent validation cohort comprised roughly 20 hyperthyroidism patients and 15 to 17 patients who later progressed from hyperthyroidism to ophthalmopathy. In roughly 6 hyperthyroidism patients, the T-cell repertoire of thyroid tissue was compared with the T-cell repertoire of blood. Following sample collection, hyperthyroidism patients were given methimazole at a starting dose of 30 mg daily, and ophthalmopathy patients were given high-dose intravenous methylprednisolone. The approximately 97 discovery patients were randomly divided into training and test sets at a 7:3 ratio.

There are many counts of this clonotype. No antigen is known for it. The sample holds no much larger clone one base away, and base qualities are not on file. Ophthalmopathy patients had moderately to severely active disease, Clinical Activity Score of at least 3, NOSPECS grade of at least 4, and disease duration under 3 months. Patients with other autoimmune diseases, uncontrolled infections, pregnancy or lactation were excluded. Diagnosis was based on clinical symptoms, serum thyroxine, TRAb, thyroid ultrasound and orbital computed tomography. Ficoll-Paque density gradient centrifugation was used to isolate PBMCs from approximately 10 ml of fresh peripheral blood. Total RNA was extracted using Trizol reagent, and RNA quality was checked on an Agilent 2100 Bioanalyzer. For repertoire sequencing, TCR beta CDR3 regions were amplified from RNA transcripts. The first round was an RT-PCR using HTBI primers with the Qiagen OneStep RT-PCR kit, and this first round was followed by a second-round multiplex PCR, then size selection and purification. Sequencing of the libraries was carried out on an Illumina HiSeq2000 in paired-end mode with 100 bp reads. As for how the authors treated the data: SOAPnuke was used to process the reads, removing any read that contained adapters or uncalled bases, had a mean Phred below 15, or lacked an exact match to the constant primer or identifier. COPE v1.2.5 was used to merge high-quality paired reads. Unique nucleotide sequences were defined as clonotypes and aligned to IMGT TRB V, D and J references using MiTCR v1.1. Only V-J combinations with frequency above 0.0001 were analysed, covering approximately 99% of repertoires. For each V-J combination, a TCR clonal expansion and chaos score was defined as the ratio of F50 clonal expansion to chaos observed in the TCRdist matrix. Welch's t-statistics and random forest were used to reduce features to about 14 V-J combinations, which were fed into a naive Bayes classifier. The Morisita-Horn index was used to measure how similar the thyroid and blood repertoires were. Using fastp trimming at Q25 and MiXCR clonotype assembly, TCRdb reanalyzed the public sequencing data and kept in-frame beta chains. Each entry is one CDR3 protein sequence, shown with its most common DNA and genes. The V and J calls reflect TCRdb's pipeline rather than the authors' work. The sample table contains approximately 210,000 distinct CDR3 sequences; only one count was recorded for about 22% of them. The ten biggest clones cover around 40% of the sample.

Results and caveats for the whole study, not just this receptor: In validation, the model predicted ophthalmopathy progression with about 70% sensitivity and about 73% specificity; approximately 12 predicted patients were CT-confirmed with GO in a median of about 6.2 months. Among expanded thyroid clonotypes with frequency above 0.001, most also showed up in blood, which suggests that blood repertoires may reflect the thyroid immune response. In cross-validation, the 13-signature model distinguished ophthalmopathy from stable hyperthyroidism with 85% to 90% sensitivity and nearly 82% specificity, and in the test set the corresponding values were approximately 80% and 68%. No statistical method was used to set the sample size in advance, and the investigators knew which group each participant was assigned to.

From a lookup of the germline V gene (reference sequence), CDR1 and CDR2 are MNHEY and SMNVEV. Between the V and J ends, shortened by 5 bases and 0 bases respectively, the junction contains 17 bases. Including the terminal cysteine and phenylalanine, the CDR3 comprises 16 residues. CDR3 DNA is the only sequence kept; it has 48 bases, read in frame from the first base. The sample was peripheral blood. The chain is assembled from TRBV27 and TRBJ2-7, and TRBD2 may be the D gene, going by 6 matching bases. The clonotype comes from a woman aged 45-65 years with Graves' ophthalmopathy. Donor details come from another sample of the same person, matched by shared clones. The encoded CDR3 is CASSLSGTGPSYEQYF. The DNA is as follows: TGTGCCAGCAGTCTCTCCGGGACTGGGCCCTCCTACGAGCAGTACTTC.